This TCR beta chain was sequenced for a study of T cell responses to AZD1222 COVID-19 vaccine. Trimming pared 2 bases from V and 1 base from J, leaving 13 bases between. This CDR3 spans 15 amino acids. Germline V gene lookup returns CDR1 SGHDT and CDR2 YYEEEE. Assay used: immunoSEQ multiplex PCR; TCRdb lists only in-frame clones, some missing. Among 90,000 to 120,000 clones, 87% were seen once, and the ten largest hold approximately 4%. The V and J genes are TRBV5-6 and TRBJ2-7; TRBD1 might be the D (6 bases). This specimen was peripheral blood, taken on day 0 of AZD1222 vaccination. The sequence derives from an adult in good health. The CDR3 reads CASSFGPGESYEQYF. CDR3 sequence (DNA): TGTGCCAGCAGCTTTGGCCCAGGGGAATCCTACGAGCAGTACTTC.